These 17 T cell receptor beta chains were sequenced from one sample in a study of control samples from healthy donors and cancer patients. Data came from immunoSEQ multiplex PCR; TCRdb stores just in-frame clones and leaves some out. The data show 100,000 to 150,000 clones, over 80% seen once. The material sequenced was blood. These receptors were collected from a woman aged 45-59 years in good health.

The chain is built from TRBV5-1 and TRBJ2-1; perhaps TRBD1 as D (5 bases). Per germline, CDR1 SGHRS and CDR2 YFSETQ. Trimming cost V 4 bases and J 6 bases, with 14 bases left between them. The length of the CDR3 is 14 residues. For the CDR3, the DNA is TGCGCCAGCAGCAAGGACACATGGGGCAATGAGCAGTTCTTC. It translates to CASSKDTWGNEQFF.

Concerning this clone itself: This CDR3 is also generated by other DNA sequences in the sample. The chain carries TRBV27 and TRBJ1-6; 7 positions match TRBD1. This CDR3 is built from 15 residues. Trimming at V came to 6 bases and at J to 5 bases, leaving 7 bases not matched to a gene. CDR1 and CDR2 (germline): MNHEY, SMNVEV (reference sequence). CDR3 bases: TGTGCCAGCAGCTCCCGGCAGGGGGATAATTCACCCCTCCACTTT. This translates into CASSSRQGDNSPLHF.

The V and J genes are TRBV28 and TRBJ2-7; the match to TRBD1 covers 8 bases. The CDR3 loop spans 16 amino acids. Germline loops: CDR1 MDHEN, CDR2 SYDVKM. J was trimmed by 3 bases and V by 4 bases; bases with no gene match: 11. The CDR3 nucleotides read TGTGCCAGCAGTTCGATTAGGGACAGGAGATACTACGAGCAGTACTTC. It yields the protein CASSSIRDRRYYEQYF.

This chain links TRBV4-2 with TRBJ2-3; TRBD2 matches 13 bases. V was pared by 4 bases and J by 4 bases, with 8 bases of the junction left unmatched. Germline V gene data show CDR1 as LGHNA and CDR2 as YNFKEQ. CDR3 length equals 17 residues. CDR3: CASSPRLAGGDADTQYF. CDR3 sequence (DNA): TGTGCCAGCAGCCCTAGACTAGCGGGGGGTGATGCAGATACGCAGTATTTT.

The chain has TRBV5-1 and TRBJ1-1; possible D gene TRBD1, 6 bases. Trimming pared 2 bases from V and 1 base from J, leaving 12 bases between. CDR3 size: 15 residues. Germline CDR1 SGHRS, CDR2 YFSETQ. The CDR3 DNA is TGCGCCAGCAGCTTAGGACAGTCCAAGAACACTGAAGCTTTCTTT. Protein sequence: CASSLGQSKNTEAFF.

This sequence joins TRBV25-1 and TRBJ2-3; TRBD1 might be the D (6 bases). The germline V gene has CDR1 MGHDK and CDR2 SYGVNS. This CDR3 has 15 amino acids. The V end lost 2 bases, the J end lost 3 bases, and 12 bases lay between the germline ends. CDR3 DNA sequence: TGTGCCAGCAGTGAAAGACCCAGGGGAACAGATACGCAGTATTTT. It codes for CASSERPRGTDTQYF.

The V and J genes are TRBV14 and TRBJ1-3; 7 positions match TRBD1. CDR3 length equals 14 residues. CDR1 SGHDN and CDR2 FVKESK come from the germline V gene. V was clipped by 6 bases and J by 0 bases; unmatched bases: 2. As DNA, the CDR3 is TGTGCCAGCAGGCGACAGGGCTCTGGAAACACCATATATTTT. Its translation is CASRRQGSGNTIYF. Drawing the rest from reference TRBV14 and TRBJ1-3, the complete variable domain is EAGVTQFPSHSVIEKGQTVTLRCDPISGHDNLYWYRRVMGKEIKFLLHFVKESKQDESGMPNNRFLAERTGGTYSTLKVQPAELEDSGVYFCASRRQGSGNTIYFGEGSWLTVV.

The J gene is TRBJ1-2, the V gene TRBV6-5, with D unresolved. The V and J ends lost 3 bases and 3 bases respectively, with 8 bases between them. CDR1 is MNHEY and CDR2 is SVGAGI in the germline V gene. This CDR3 is built from 13 residues. This chain's CDR3 is CASSYQLYYGYTF. In nucleotides, the CDR3 is TGTGCCAGCAGTTATCAGCTTTACTATGGCTACACCTTC.

This clone was counted a single time. For the CDR3, the DNA is TGTGCCAGCAGTTACCAAGACAGGGGCGGGGAGACCCAGTACTTC. Protein: CASSYQDRGGETQYF. The chain employs TRBV6-5 and TRBJ2-5, with 8 nucleotides matching TRBD1. Germline values: CDR1 MNHEY, CDR2 SVGAGI. This CDR3 spans 15 amino acids. V trimming: 2 bases; J trimming: 5 bases; junction bases outside the gene matches: 7.

This clone has only one observation. The CDR3 DNA reads as TGCGCCAGCAGCCCGGGACAGGGACTGAACACTGAAGCTTTCTTT. Its protein product is CASSPGQGLNTEAFF. The rearrangement links TRBV5-1 to TRBJ1-1; 9 bases map to TRBD1. Per the germline V gene, CDR1 is SGHRS and CDR2 is YFSETQ. This CDR3 is 15 amino acids long. Losses at the gene ends were 4 bases for V and 0 bases for J; bases not matched to a gene: 4.

This chain joins TRBV3-1 (or the pseudogene TRBV3-2) and TRBJ1-1; TRBD1 matches at 7 bases. Germline CDR1 LGHDT, CDR2 YNNKEL (reference sequence). The CDR3 runs to 14 residues. V lost 1 base to trimming and J lost 6 bases; unmatched junction nucleotides: 5. The CDR3 sequence is CASSQAIQGPEAFF. The CDR3 DNA follows: TGTGCCAGCAGCCAAGCGATACAGGGGCCTGAAGCTTTCTTT.

The rearrangement links TRBV5-1 to TRBJ1-1; unclear D gene. This CDR3 has 15 residues. Germline V CDR1 and CDR2: SGHRS, YFSETQ. V lost 0 bases to trimming and J lost 1 base, with 10 bases between them. In DNA, the CDR3 is TGCGCCAGCAGCTTGGCCAAGGAATGGAACACTGAAGCTTTCTTT. It codes for CASSLAKEWNTEAFF.

This clone was detected once. The chain is built from TRBV7-6 and TRBJ2-1; D is perhaps TRBD1 (5 bases). The germline CDR1 and CDR2 sequences are SGHVS and FNYEAQ. The ends were cut back, 5 bases at V and 4 bases at J, with 15 bases in the middle. CDR3 length equals 15 residues. CDR3 amino acids: CASSPAAGWYNEQFF. For the CDR3, the DNA is TGTGCCAGCAGCCCCGCGGCAGGGTGGTACAATGAGCAGTTCTTC.

The chain joins TRBV30 to TRBJ1-2; D unresolved. CDR1 is GTSNPN, CDR2 SVGIG, per germline (reference sequence). Between the trimmed V and J ends, which lost 4 bases and 8 bases, there was a span of 20 bases. The length of the CDR3 is 14 residues. CDR3 sequence reads: CAWTNPHDPGGYTF. DNA for the CDR3: TGTGCCTGGACCAACCCCCATGATCCCGGCGGCTACACCTTC.

CDR3 coding DNA: TGTGCCAGTAGCCGGGACACCAGCAATCAGCCCCAGCATTTT. This translates into CASSRDTSNQPQHF. The V call is TRBV19, the J call TRBJ1-5; weak D call: TRBD1 (6 bases). V gave up 6 bases and J gave up 1 base, with 10 bases separating them. The CDR3 sequence is 14 residues long. Germline V CDR1 and CDR2: LNHDA, SQIVND (reference sequence).

J is TRBJ1-5 and V is TRBV4-1; D is unresolved. CDR1 is MGHRA and CDR2 is YSYEKL in the germline V gene. V gave up 0 bases and J gave up 0 bases, with 6 bases separating them. This CDR3 is 15 amino acids long. The CDR3 DNA sequence: TGCGCCAGCAGCCAAGAGTGGGGTAGCAATCAGCCCCAGCATTTT. Translating gives CASSQEWGSNQPQHF.

V usage is TRBV19 and J usage is TRBJ2-7, with 9 bases fitting TRBD2. J gave up 6 bases and V 3 bases, and 9 bases lay outside the gene matches. Germline CDR1 LNHDA, CDR2 SQIVND (reference sequence). This CDR3 spans 15 amino acids. The CDR3 nucleotides read TGTGCCAGTAGTATCCTTGGCGGGAGGGCCGCCGAGCAGTACTTC. This sequence encodes CASSILGGRAAEQYF.